These 9 T cell receptor beta chains originate from one sample sequenced in a study of T cells in pancreatic ductal adenocarcinoma (dated by TCRdb to the late 2010s). Pancreatic ductal adenocarcinoma patients who had undergone surgery without neoadjuvant therapy were selected. Libraries were made using the immunoSEQ multiplex PCR assay. What TCRdb holds here is the immuneACCESS table cut down to in-frame rearrangements. Part of the clones is not present; checked against another copy, under half of the missing clones reflect an unresolved V gene, and the others are unexplained. The sample table lists more than 4,000 clones, approximately 71% of them with a count of one. The ten top clones hold about 15% of the sample. The sample was pancreatic tumor tissue. The receptors shown here come from a human donor with pancreatic ductal adenocarcinoma.

This clone was seen more than once but under ten times. This chain joins TRBV27 and TRBJ2-6, with D uncertain. Germline V gives CDR1 MNHEY, CDR2 SMNVEV (reference sequence). The CDR3 runs 15 residues. The V end lost 3 bases, the J end lost 1 base, and 7 bases lay between the germline ends. The DNA of the CDR3 is TGTGCCAGCAGTTTCGTAGGATCTGGGGCCAACGTCCTGACTTTC. Encoded protein: CASSFVGSGANVLTF.

The chain couples TRBV5-1 to TRBJ1-3, with D tentatively TRBD1 (5 bases). Germline V gives CDR1 SGHRS, CDR2 YFSETQ. The CDR3 runs to 15 residues. V lost 0 bases, J lost 0 bases, and 7 bases lay in between. The CDR3 sequence is CASSLGQSSGNTIYF. As DNA, the CDR3 is TGCGCCAGCAGCTTGGGACAGTCCTCTGGAAACACCATATATTTT. Looking up the rest from reference TRBV5-1 and TRBJ1-3 gives the full variable domain: KAGVTQTPRYLIKTRGQQVTLSCSPISGHRSVSWYQQTPGQGLQFLFEYFSETQRNKGNFPGRFSGRQFSNSRSEMNVSTLELGDSALYLCASSLGQSSGNTIYFGEGSWLTVV.

This chain connects TRBV9 to TRBJ1-2; maybe TRBD1 (5 bases). There are 13 residues in the CDR3. Trimming removed 4 bases from V and 6 bases from J, with 13 bases in between. Germline CDR1 and CDR2: SGDLS and YYNGEE. The CDR3 spells CASSLTIRDGYTF. The CDR3 DNA sequence: TGTGCCAGCAGCCTAACTATCAGGGATGGCTACACCTTC.

Only a few counts were recorded for this clone. The CDR3 is CASRGTGNQPQHF. In nucleotides, the CDR3 is TGTGCCAGCCGAGGGACAGGTAATCAGCCCCAGCATTTT. V and J are TRBV6-1 and TRBJ1-5; TRBD1 agrees at 8 bases. This CDR3 spans 13 amino acids. Germline trimming cut 8 bases from V and 4 bases from J; bases unmatched to any gene: 4. Germline CDR1 and CDR2: MNHNS and SASEGT.

The CDR3 here is CASSLGLGTYEQYF. CDR3 in DNA: TGTGCCAGCAGCTTAGGGTTAGGGACCTACGAGCAGTACTTC. The gene calls are TRBV7-8 and TRBJ2-7; D is unresolved. Per germline, CDR1 SGHVS and CDR2 FQNEAQ. There are 14 residues in the CDR3. V gave up 1 base and J gave up 2 bases, with 9 bases separating them.

The chain recombines TRBV7-2 with TRBJ1-3; D is unresolved. Germline V gene data show CDR1 as SGHTA and CDR2 as FQGNSA. The germline V and J ends were trimmed by 0 bases and 4 bases, with 10 bases remaining between them. This CDR3 contains 15 residues. The CDR3 sequence is CASSLAGGDGNTIYF. The CDR3 DNA reads TGTGCCAGCAGCTTAGCCGGCGGAGACGGAAACACCATATATTTT.

This sequence joins TRBV2 and TRBJ2-2; D ambiguous. Looked up from germline, CDR1 is SNHLY and CDR2 is FYNNEI. The CDR3 contains 14 residues. V lost 3 bases and J lost 1, with 6 bases in between. The CDR3 reads CASSDDLNTGELFF. In nucleotides, the CDR3 is TGTGCCAGCAGTGATGACTTGAACACCGGGGAGCTGTTTTTT. Using reference TRBV2 and TRBJ2-2 for the parts outside the CDR3, the full variable domain is EPEVTQTPSHQVTQMGQEVILRCVPISNHLYFYWYRQILGQKVEFLVSFYNNEISEKSEIFDDQFSVERPDGSNFTLKIRSTKLEDSAMYFCASSDDLNTGELFFGEGSRLTVL.

In its sample, this clone was seen a few times. The J gene is TRBJ2-7, the V gene TRBV19; 8 nucleotides match TRBD2. There are 13 residues in the CDR3. Germline values: CDR1 LNHDA, CDR2 SQIVND (reference sequence). Trimming at V came to 4 bases and at J to 6 bases, leaving 5 bases not matched to a gene. The CDR3 DNA follows: TGTGCCAGTAGTACGGGACGGGGGGGCGAGCAGTACTTC. As protein: CASSTGRGGEQYF.

V is TRBV10-3 and J is TRBJ2-1; 8 bases match TRBD2. The CDR3 extends over 17 amino acids. Germline CDR1 reads ENHRY; CDR2 reads SYGVKD. V shed 7 bases, J shed 7 bases, and the junction held 18 bases outside the gene matches. CDR3 bases: TGTGCCATCACCGGATTCATCGGCGGGGGGACTGGGAATGAGCAGTTCTTC. Translating it yields CAITGFIGGGTGNEQFF.